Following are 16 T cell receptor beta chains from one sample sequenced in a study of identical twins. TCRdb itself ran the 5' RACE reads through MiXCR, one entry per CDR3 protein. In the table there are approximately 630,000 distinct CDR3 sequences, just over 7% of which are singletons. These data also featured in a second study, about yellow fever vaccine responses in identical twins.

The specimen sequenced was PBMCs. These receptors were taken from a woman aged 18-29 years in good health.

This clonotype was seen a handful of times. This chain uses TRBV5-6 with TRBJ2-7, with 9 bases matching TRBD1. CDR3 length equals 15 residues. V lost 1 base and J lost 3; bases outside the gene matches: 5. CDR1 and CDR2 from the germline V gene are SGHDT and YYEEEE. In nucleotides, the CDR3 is TGTGCCAGCAGCTTGTGGGGGACAGGGTACTACGAGCAGTACTTC. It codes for CASSLWGTGYYEQYF.

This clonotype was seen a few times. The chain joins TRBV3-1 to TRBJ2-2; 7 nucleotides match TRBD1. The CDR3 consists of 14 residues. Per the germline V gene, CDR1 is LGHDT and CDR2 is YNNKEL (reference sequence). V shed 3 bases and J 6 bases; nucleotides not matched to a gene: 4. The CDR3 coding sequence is TGTGCCAGCAGCCAGGCCGACAGGGCCGGGGAGCTGTTTTTT. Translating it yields CASSQADRAGELFF.

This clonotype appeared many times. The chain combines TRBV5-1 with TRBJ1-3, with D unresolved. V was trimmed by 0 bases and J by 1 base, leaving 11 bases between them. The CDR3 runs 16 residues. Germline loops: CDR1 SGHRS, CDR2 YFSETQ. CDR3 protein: CASSLDGRMSGNTIYF. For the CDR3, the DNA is TGCGCCAGCAGCTTGGATGGTCGGATGTCTGGAAACACCATATATTTT.

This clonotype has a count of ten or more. CDR3 DNA: TGCAGTGCTAGAGAAACTAGCGGGGGTAACACCGGGGAGCTGTTTTTT. This translates into CSARETSGGNTGELFF. The genes are TRBV20-1 and TRBJ2-2, with TRBD2 matching 11 bases. Germline lookup yields CDR1 DFQATT and CDR2 SNEGSKA (reference sequence). The CDR3 spans 16 residues. V shed 0 bases and J 2 bases; nucleotides not matched to a gene: 2.

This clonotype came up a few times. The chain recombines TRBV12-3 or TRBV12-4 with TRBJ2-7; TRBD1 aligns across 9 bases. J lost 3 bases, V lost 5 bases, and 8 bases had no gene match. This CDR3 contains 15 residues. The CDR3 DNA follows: TGTGCCAGCAGTCCTGTTGGGACAGGGATCTACGAGCAGTACTTC. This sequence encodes CASSPVGTGIYEQYF.

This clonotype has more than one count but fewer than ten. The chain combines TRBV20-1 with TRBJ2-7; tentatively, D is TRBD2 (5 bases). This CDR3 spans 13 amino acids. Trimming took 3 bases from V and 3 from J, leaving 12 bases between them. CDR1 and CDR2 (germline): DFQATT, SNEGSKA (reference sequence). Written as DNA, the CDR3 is TGCAGTGCTAGGAGGGATTCCGGCTACGAGCAGTACTTC. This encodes CSARRDSGYEQYF.

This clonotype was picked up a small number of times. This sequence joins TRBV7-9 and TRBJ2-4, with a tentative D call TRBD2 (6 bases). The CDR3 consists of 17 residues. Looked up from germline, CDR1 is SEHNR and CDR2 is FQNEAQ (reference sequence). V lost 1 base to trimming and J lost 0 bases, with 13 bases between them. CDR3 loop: CASSLGGTQLAKNIQYF. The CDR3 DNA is TGTGCCAGCAGCTTAGGGGGGACTCAACTAGCCAAAAACATTCAGTACTTC.

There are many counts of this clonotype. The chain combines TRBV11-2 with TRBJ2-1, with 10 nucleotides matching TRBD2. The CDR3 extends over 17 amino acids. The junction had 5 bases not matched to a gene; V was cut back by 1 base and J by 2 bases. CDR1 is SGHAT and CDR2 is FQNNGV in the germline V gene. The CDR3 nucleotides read TGTGCCAGCAGCTTAGGGAGCGGGGGGGGAACCTACAATGAGCAGTTCTTC. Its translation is CASSLGSGGGTYNEQFF. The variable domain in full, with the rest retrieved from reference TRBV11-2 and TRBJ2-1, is EAGVAQSPRYKIIEKRQSVAFWCNPISGHATLYWYQQILGQGPKLLIQFQNNGVVDDSQLPKDRFSAERLKGVDSTLKIQPAKLEDSAVYLCASSLGSGGGTYNEQFFGPGTRLTVL.

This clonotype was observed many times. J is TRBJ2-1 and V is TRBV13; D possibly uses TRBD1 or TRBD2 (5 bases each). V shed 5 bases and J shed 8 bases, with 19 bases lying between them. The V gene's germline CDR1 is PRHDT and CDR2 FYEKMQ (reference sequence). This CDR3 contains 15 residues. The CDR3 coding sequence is TGTGCCAGCAGCAAGACAGAGGGCTCGGTCGATGAGCAGTTCTTC. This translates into CASSKTEGSVDEQFF.

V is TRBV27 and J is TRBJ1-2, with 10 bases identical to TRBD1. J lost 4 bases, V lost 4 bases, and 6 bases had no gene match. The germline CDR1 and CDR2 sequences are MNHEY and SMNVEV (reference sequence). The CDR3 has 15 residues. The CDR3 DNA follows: TGTGCCAGCAGTTACACCGGGACAGGGGCCTATGGCTACACCTTC. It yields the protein CASSYTGTGAYGYTF.

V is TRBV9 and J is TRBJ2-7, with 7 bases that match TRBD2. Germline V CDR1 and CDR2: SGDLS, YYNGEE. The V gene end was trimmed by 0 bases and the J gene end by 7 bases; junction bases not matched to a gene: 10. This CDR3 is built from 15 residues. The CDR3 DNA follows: TGTGCCAGCAGCGTAGAGCCAGCGGGAATTAAGGAGCAGTACTTC. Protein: CASSVEPAGIKEQYF.

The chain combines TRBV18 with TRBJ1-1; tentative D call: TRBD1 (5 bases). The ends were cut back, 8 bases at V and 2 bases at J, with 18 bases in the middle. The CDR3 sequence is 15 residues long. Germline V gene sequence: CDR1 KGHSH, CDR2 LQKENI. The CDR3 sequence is CASALGGQGNTEAFF. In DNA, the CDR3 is TGTGCCAGCGCCCTTGGGGGTCAAGGAAACACTGAAGCTTTCTTT.

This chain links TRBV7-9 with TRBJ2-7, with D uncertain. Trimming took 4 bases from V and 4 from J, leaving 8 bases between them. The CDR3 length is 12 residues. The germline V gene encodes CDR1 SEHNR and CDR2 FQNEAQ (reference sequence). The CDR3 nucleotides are TGTGCCAGCAGCTATATTGATTACGAGCAGTACTTC. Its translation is CASSYIDYEQYF.

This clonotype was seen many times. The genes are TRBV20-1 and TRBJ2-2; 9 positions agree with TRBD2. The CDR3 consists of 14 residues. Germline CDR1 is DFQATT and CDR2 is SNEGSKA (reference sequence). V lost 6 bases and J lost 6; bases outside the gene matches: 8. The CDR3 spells CSARGLAGAGELFF. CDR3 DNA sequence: TGCAGTGCGAGGGGACTAGCCGGTGCCGGGGAGCTGTTTTTT.

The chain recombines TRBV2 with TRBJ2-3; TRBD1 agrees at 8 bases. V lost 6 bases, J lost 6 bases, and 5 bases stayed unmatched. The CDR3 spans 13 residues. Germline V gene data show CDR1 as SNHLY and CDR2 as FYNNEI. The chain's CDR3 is CASRTGAQDTQYF. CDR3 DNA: TGTGCCAGCAGGACAGGGGCCCAGGATACGCAGTATTTT.

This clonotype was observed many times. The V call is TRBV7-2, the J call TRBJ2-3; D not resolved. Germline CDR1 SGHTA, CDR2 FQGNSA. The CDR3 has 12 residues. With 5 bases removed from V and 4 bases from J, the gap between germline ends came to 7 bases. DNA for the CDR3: TGTGCCAGCAGCCCGCAGTCAGATACGCAGTATTTT. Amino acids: CASSPQSDTQYF.